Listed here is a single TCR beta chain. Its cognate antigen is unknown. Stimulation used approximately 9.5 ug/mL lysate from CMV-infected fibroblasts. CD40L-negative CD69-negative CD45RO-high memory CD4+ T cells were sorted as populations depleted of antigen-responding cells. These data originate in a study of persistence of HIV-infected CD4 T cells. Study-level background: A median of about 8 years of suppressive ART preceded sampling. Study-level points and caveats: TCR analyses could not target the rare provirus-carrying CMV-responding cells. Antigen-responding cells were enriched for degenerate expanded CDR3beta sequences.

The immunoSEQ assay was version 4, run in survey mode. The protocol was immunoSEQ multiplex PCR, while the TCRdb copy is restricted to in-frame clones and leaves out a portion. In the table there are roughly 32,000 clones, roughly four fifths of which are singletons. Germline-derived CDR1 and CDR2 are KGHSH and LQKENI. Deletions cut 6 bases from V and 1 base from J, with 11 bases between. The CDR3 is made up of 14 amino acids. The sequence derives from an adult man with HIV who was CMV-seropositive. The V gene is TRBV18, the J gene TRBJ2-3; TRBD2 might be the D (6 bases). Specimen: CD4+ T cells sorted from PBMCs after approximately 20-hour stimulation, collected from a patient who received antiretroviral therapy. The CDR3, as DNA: TGTGCCAGCTCCCCGGGGGTCCGCACAGATACGCAGTATTTT. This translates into CASSPGVRTDTQYF. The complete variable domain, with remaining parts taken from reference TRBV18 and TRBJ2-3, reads NAGVMQNPRHLVRRRGQEARLRCSPMKGHSHVYWYRQLPEEGLKFMVYLQKENIIDESGMPKERFSAEFPKEGPSILRIQQVVRGDSAAYFCASSPGVRTDTQYFGPGTRLTVL.